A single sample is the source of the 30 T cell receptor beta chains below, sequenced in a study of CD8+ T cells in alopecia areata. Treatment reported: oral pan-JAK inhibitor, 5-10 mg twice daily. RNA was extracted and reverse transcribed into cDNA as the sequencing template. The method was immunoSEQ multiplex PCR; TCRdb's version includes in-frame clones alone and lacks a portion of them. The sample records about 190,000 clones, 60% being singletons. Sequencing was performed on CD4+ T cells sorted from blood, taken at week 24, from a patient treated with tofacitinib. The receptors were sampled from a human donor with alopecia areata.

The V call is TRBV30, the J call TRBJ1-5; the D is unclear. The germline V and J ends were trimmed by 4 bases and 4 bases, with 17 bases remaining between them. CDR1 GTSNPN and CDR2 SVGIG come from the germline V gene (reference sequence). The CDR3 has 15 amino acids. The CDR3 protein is CAWNTGLGLNQPQHF. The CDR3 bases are TGTGCCTGGAACACTGGGTTGGGTCTGAATCAGCCCCAGCATTTT.

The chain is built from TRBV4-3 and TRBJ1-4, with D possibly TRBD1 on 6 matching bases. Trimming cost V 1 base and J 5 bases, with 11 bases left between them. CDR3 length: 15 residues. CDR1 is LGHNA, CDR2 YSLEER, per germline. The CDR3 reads CASSQAYRENEKLFF. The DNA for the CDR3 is TGCGCCAGCAGCCAAGCCTACAGGGAGAATGAAAAACTGTTTTTT.

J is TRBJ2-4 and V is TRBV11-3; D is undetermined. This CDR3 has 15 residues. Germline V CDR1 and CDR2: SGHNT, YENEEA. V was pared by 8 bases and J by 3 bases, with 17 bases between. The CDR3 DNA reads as TGTGCCAGCTCCGCCACGGGTGTGGTCAAAAACATTCAGTACTTC. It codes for CASSATGVVKNIQYF. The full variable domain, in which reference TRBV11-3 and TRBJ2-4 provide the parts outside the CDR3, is EAGVVQSPRYKIIEKKQPVAFWCNPISGHNTLYWYLQNLGQGPELLIRYENEEAVDDSQLPKDRFSAERLKGVDSTLKIQPAELGDSAVYLCASSATGVVKNIQYFGAGTRLSVL.

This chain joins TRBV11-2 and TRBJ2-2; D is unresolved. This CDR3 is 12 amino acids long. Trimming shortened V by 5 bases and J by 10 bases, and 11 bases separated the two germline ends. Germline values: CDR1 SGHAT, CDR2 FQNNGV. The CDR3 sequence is CASSNQIAELFF. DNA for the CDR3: TGTGCCAGCAGCAACCAGATCGCGGAGCTGTTTTTT.

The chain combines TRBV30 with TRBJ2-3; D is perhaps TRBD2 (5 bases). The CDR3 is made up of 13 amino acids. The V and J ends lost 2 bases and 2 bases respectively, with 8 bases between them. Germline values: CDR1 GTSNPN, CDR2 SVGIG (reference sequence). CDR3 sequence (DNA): TGTGCCTGGAGTCGGGAAGCCACAGATACGCAGTATTTT. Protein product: CAWSREATDTQYF.

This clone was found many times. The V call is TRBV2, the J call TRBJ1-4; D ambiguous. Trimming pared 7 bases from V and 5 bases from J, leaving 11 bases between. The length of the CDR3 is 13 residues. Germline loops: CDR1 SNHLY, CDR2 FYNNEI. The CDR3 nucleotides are TGTGCCAGCAACGGAATTCGGAATGAAAAACTGTTTTTT. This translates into CASNGIRNEKLFF.

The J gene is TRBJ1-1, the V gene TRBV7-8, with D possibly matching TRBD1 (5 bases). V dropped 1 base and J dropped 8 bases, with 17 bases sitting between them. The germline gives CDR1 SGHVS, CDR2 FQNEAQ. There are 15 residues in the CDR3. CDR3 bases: TGTGCCAGCAGCTTAGGGGGGTCGGGTAGACTGGAAGCTTTCTTT. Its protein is CASSLGGSGRLEAFF.

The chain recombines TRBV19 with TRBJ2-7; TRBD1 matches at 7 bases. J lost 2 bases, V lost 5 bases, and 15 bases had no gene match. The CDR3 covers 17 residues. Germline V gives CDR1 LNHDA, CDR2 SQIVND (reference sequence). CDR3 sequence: CASSARNRDSGAYEQYF. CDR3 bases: TGTGCCAGTAGTGCCAGAAACCGGGACAGTGGAGCCTACGAGCAGTACTTC.

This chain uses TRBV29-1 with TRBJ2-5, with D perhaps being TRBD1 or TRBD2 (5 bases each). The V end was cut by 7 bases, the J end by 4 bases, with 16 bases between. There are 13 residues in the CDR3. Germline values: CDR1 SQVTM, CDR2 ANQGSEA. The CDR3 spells CSGAGAQGETQYF. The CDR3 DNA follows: TGCAGCGGCGCCGGGGCCCAGGGAGAGACCCAGTACTTC.

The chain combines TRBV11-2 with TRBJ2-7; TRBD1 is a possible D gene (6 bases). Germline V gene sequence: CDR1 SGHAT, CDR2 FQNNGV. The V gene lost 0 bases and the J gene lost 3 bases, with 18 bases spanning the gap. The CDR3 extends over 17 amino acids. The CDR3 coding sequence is TGTGCCAGCAGCTTAGAATCAGCGACAGGCTCATTCTACGAGCAGTACTTC. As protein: CASSLESATGSFYEQYF.

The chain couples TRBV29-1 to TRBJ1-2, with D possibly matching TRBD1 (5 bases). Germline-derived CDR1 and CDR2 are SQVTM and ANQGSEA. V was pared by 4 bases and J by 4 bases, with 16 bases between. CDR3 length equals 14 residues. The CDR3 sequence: CSVVQGAVGYGYTF. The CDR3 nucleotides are TGCAGCGTTGTACAAGGGGCGGTGGGCTATGGCTACACCTTC.

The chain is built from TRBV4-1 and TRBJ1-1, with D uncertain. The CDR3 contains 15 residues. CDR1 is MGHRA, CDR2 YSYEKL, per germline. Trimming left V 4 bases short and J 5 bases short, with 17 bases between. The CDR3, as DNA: TGCGCCAGCAGCCCTCTGAGAGGGATTGCGACTGAAGCTTTCTTT. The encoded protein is CASSPLRGIATEAFF.

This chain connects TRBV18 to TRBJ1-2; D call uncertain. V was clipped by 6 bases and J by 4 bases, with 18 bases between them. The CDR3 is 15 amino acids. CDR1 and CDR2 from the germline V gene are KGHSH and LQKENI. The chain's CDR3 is CASSAGKGRSYGYTF. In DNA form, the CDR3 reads TGTGCCAGCTCTGCTGGAAAGGGAAGGAGCTATGGCTACACCTTC. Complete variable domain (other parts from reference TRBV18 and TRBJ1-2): NAGVMQNPRHLVRRRGQEARLRCSPMKGHSHVYWYRQLPEEGLKFMVYLQKENIIDESGMPKERFSAEFPKEGPSILRIQQVVRGDSAAYFCASSAGKGRSYGYTFGSGTRLTVV.

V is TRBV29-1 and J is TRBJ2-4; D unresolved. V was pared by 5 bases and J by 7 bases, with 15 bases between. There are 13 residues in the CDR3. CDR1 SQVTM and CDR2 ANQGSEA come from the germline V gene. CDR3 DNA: TGCAGCGTTCTACCTATTTACGGGAACATTCAGTACTTC. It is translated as CSVLPIYGNIQYF.

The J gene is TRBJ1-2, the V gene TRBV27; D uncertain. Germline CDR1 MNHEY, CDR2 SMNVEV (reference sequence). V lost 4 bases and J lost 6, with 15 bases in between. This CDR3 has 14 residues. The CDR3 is CASSSPSRRNGYTF. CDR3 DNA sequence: TGTGCCAGCAGTTCCCCCTCACGGCGGAATGGCTACACCTTC.

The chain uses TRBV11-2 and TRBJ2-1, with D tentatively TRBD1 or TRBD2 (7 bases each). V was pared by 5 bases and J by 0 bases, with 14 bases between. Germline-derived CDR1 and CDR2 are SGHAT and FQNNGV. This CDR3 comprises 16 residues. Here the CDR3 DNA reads TGTGCCAGCAGCCTCAGGGGGGGAAGCTCCTACAATGAGCAGTTCTTC. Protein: CASSLRGGSSYNEQFF. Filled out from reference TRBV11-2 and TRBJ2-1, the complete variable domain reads EAGVAQSPRYKIIEKRQSVAFWCNPISGHATLYWYQQILGQGPKLLIQFQNNGVVDDSQLPKDRFSAERLKGVDSTLKIQPAKLEDSAVYLCASSLRGGSSYNEQFFGPGTRLTVL.

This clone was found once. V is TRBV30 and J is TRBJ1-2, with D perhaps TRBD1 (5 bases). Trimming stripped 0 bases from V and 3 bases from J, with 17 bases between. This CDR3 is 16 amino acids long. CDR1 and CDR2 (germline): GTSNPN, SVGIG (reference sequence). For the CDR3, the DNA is TGTGCCTGGAGTGTAGGGGTCGGGGCAGTCCACTATGGCTACACCTTC. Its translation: CAWSVGVGAVHYGYTF. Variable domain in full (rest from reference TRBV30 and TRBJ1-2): SQTIHQWPATLVQPVGSPLSLECTVEGTSNPNLYWYRQAAGRGLQLLFYSVGIGQISSEVPQNLSASRPQDRQFILSSKKLLLSDSGFYLCAWSVGVGAVHYGYTFGSGTRLTVV.

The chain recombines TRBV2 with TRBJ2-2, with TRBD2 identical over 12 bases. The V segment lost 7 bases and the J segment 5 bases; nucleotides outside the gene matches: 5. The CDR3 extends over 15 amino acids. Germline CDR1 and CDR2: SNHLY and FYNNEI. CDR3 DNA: TGTGCCAGCACCCGAGGACTAGCGGGGACCGGGGAGCTGTTTTTT. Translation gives CASTRGLAGTGELFF.

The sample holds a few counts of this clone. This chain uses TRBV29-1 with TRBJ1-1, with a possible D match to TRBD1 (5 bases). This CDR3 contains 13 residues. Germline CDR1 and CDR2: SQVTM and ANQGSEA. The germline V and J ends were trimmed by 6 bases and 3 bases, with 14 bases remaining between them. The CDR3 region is CSVYRRMDTEAFF. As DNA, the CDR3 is TGCAGCGTGTACAGGAGGATGGACACTGAAGCTTTCTTT. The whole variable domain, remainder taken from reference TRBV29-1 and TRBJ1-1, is SAVISQKPSRDICQRGTSLTIQCQVDSQVTMMFWYRQQPGQSLTLIATANQGSEATYESGFVIDKFPISRPNLTFSTLTVSNMSPEDSSIYLCSVYRRMDTEAFFGQGTRLTVV.

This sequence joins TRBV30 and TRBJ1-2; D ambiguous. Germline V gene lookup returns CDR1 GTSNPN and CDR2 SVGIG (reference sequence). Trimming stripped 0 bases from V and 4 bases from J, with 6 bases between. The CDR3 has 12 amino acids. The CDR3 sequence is CAWSVVSYGYTF. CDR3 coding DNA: TGTGCCTGGAGTGTCGTCAGCTATGGCTACACCTTC.

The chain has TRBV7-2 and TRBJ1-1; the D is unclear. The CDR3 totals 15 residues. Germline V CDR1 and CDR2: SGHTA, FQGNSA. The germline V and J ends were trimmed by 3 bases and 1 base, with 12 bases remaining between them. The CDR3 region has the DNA TGTGCCAGCAGCTTCCAGCCCCCCTGGAACACTGAAGCTTTCTTT. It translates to CASSFQPPWNTEAFF.

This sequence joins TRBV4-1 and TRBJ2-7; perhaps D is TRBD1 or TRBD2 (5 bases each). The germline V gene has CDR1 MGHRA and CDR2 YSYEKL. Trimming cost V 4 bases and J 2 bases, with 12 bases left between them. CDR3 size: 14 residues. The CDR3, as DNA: TGCGCCAGCAGCCTGGGACCTATGACCTACGAGCAGTACTTC. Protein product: CASSLGPMTYEQYF.

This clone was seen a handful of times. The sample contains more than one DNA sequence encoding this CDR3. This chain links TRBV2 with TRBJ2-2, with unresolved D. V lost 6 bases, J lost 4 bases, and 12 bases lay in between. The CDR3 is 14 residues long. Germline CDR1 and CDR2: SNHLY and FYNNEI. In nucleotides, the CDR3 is TGTGCCAGCAGAGGACCCCTCGGCACCGGGGAGCTGTTTTTT. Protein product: CASRGPLGTGELFF.

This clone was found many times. CDR3 sequence: CASSTTGGGRSLSGNTIYF. DNA for the CDR3: TGTGCCAGTAGTACGACAGGGGGCGGGCGATCCCTCTCTGGAAACACCATATATTTT. The J gene is TRBJ1-3, the V gene TRBV19, with TRBD1 matching over 10 bases. Germline V gene lookup returns CDR1 LNHDA and CDR2 SQIVND (reference sequence). The ends lost 4 bases at V and 0 bases at J; junction bases unmatched: 12. The CDR3 length is 19 residues.

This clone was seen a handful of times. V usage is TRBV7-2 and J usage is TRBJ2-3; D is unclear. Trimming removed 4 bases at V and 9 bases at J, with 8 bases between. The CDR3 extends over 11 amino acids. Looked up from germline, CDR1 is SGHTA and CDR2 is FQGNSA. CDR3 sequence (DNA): TGTGCCAGCAGCTCCACCCTGACGCAGTATTTT. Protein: CASSSTLTQYF.

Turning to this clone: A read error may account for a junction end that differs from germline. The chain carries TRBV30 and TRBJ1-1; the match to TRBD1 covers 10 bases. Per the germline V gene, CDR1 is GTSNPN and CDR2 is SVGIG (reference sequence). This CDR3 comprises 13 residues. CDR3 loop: CAWKGQGNSEAFF. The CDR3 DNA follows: TGTGCCTGGAAGGGACAGGGGAACTCTGAAGCTTTCTTT.

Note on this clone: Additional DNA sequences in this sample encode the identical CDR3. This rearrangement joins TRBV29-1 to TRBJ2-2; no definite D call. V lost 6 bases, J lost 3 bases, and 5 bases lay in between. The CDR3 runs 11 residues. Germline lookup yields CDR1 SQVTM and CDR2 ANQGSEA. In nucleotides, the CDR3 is TGCAGCGTAAGGGACACCGGGGAGCTGTTTTTT. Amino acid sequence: CSVRDTGELFF.

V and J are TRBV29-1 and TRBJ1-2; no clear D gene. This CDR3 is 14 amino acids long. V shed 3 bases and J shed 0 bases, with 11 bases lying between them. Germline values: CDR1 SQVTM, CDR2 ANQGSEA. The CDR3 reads CSVEGRVSNYGYTF. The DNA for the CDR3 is TGCAGCGTTGAGGGGAGGGTGTCTAACTATGGCTACACCTTC.

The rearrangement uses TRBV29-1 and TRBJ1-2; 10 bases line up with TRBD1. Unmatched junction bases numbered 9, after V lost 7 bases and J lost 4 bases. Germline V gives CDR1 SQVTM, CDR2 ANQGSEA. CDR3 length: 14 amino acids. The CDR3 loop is CSGETGGGGYGYTF. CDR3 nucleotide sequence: TGCAGCGGAGAGACAGGGGGCGGAGGCTATGGCTACACCTTC.

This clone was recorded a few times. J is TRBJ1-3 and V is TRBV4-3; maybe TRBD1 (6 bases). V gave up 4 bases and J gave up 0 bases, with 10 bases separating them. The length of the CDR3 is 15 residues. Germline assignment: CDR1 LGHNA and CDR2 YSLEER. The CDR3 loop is CASSRGQSSGNTIYF. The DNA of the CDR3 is TGCGCCAGCAGCCGCGGACAGAGCTCTGGAAACACCATATATTTT.